This TCR beta chain was identified during a study of beta chain features in type 1 diabetes. At the level of the study: Healthy donors and patients had similar age, gender and cell yields. Study observations and caveats: Moderate yet significant TCRB CDR3 shortening was seen in Type 1 diabetes patients in all four CD4+ subsets.

This clone has a handful of counts. The target antigen is unknown. Sorting produced populations that all topped 98% purity. Expressed TCRB transcripts were sequenced because the entire RNA isolate underwent reverse transcription. TCRdb's copy holds only in-frame clones and misses some; the assay was immunoSEQ multiplex PCR. The repertoire has some 120,000 clones, 17% of them found once; the top ten carry 2.6%. The CDR3 runs 16 residues. CDR1 and CDR2 from the germline V gene are SGHVS and FNYEAQ. The V gene end was trimmed by 2 bases and the J gene end by 5 bases; junction bases not matched to a gene: 6.

This chain uses TRBV7-6 with TRBJ2-5; 12 bases agree with TRBD2. This clonotype was sampled from a man between 18 and 29 years old with type 1 diabetes. The sequenced sample was central memory CD4+ T cells from blood. CDR3 protein: CASSLSSGRASETQYF. Written as DNA, the CDR3 is TGTGCCAGCAGCTTATCTAGCGGGAGGGCTTCGGAGACCCAGTACTTC. Combining the CDR3 with reference TRBV7-6 and TRBJ2-5 gives the whole variable domain GAGVSQSPRYKVTKRGQDVALRCDPISGHVSLYWYRQALGQGPEFLTYFNYEAQQDKSGLPNDRFSAERPEGSISTLTIQRTEQRDSAMYRCASSLSSGRASETQYFGPGTRLLVL.